The sample holds a few counts of the clone carrying this TCR beta chain. Germline CDR1 reads SGHTA; CDR2 reads FQGNSA. The CDR3 is 16 residues long. V lost 4 bases, J lost 0 bases, and 7 bases stayed unmatched. A second PCR, run for about 7 to 11 cycles, used a sample-barcoded 5' primer plus a J-beta primer mix. Every cDNA molecule bore a tag from a template-switch adaptor containing 12 random nucleotides. From the 5' RACE reads, TCRdb called clonotypes with MiXCR, one entry per CDR3 protein. The sample records 800,000 or so distinct CDR3 sequences, roughly 25% being singletons. The entry originates in a study of blood T cells in healthy people across ages. These data were also filed under a second study, of T cells of mothers and their children. This second study says: Several million TCR beta reads per child versus over 9 million per mother.

The sequenced sample was blood. J is TRBJ2-5 and V is TRBV7-2; 8 positions match TRBD2. This TCR was sampled from a boy between 10 and 17 years old in good health. CDR3 coding DNA: TGTGCCAGCAGCTCCTTAGCGGGGCTGTACCAAGAGACCCAGTACTTC. This gives the protein CASSSLAGLYQETQYF.